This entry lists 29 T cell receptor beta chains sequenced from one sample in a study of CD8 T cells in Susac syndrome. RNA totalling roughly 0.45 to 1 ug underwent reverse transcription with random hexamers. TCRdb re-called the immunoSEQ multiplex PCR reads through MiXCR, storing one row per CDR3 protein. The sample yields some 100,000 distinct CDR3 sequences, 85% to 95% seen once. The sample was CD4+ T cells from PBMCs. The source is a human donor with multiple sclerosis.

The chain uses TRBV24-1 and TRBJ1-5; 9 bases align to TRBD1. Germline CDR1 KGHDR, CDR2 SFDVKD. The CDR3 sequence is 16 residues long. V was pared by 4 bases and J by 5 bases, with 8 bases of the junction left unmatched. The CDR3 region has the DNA TGTGCCACCAGTGAAACTGGGACAGGGCGGGATCAGCCCCAGCATTTT. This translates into CATSETGTGRDQPQHF.

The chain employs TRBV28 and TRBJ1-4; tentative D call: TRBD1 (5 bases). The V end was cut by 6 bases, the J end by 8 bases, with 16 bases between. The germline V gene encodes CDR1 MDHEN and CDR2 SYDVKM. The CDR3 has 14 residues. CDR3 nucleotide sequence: TGTGCCAGCAGCCCTCACAGGAGATCCGAAAAACTGTTTTTT. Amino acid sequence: CASSPHRRSEKLFF.

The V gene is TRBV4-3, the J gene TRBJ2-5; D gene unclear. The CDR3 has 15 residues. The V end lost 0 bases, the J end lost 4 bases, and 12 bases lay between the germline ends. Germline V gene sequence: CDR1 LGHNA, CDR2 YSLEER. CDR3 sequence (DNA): TGCGCCAGCAGCCAAGAACATCCTAGACCAGAGACCCAGTACTTC. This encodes CASSQEHPRPETQYF.

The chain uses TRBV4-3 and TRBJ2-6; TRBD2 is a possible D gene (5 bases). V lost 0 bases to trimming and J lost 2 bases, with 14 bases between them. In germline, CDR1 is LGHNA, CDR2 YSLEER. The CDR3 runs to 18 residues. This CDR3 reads CASSQDLGLAPGANVLTF. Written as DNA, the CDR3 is TGCGCCAGCAGCCAAGATCTGGGCCTAGCCCCTGGGGCCAACGTCCTGACTTTC.

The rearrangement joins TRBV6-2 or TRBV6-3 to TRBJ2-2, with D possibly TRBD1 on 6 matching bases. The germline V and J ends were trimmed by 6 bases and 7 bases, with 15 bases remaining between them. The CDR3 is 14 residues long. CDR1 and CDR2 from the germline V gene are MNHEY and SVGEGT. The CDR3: CASRHVGAGGELFF. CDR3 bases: TGTGCCAGCAGACACGTGGGGGCCGGCGGGGAGCTGTTTTTT.

CDR3 sequence reads: CASSLEQISGNTIYF. CDR3 nucleotide sequence: TGCGCCAGCAGCTTGGAGCAGATCTCTGGAAACACCATATATTTT. The gene calls are TRBV5-1 and TRBJ1-3; D not resolved. This CDR3 has 15 residues. V lost 0 bases and J 0 bases, leaving 7 bases between the germline ends. CDR1 is SGHRS, CDR2 YFSETQ, per germline.

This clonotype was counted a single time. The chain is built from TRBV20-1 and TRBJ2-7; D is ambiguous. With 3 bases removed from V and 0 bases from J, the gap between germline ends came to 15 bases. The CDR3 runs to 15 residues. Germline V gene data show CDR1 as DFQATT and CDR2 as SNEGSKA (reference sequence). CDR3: CSASAAGFPSYEQYF. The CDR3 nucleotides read TGCAGTGCTAGCGCTGCAGGCTTCCCCTCCTACGAGCAGTACTTC.

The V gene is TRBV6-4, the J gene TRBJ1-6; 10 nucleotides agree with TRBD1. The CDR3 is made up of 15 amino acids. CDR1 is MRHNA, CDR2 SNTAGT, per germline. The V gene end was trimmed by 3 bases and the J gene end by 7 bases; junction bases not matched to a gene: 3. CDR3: CASSEVGQGNSPLHF. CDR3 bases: TGTGCCAGCAGTGAAGTGGGACAGGGGAATTCACCCCTCCACTTT.

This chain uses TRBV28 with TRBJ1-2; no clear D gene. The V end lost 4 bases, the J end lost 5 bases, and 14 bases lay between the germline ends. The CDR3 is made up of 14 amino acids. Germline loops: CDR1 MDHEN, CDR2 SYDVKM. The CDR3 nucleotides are TGTGCCAGCAGTTCCCCCTCGGAGGGATATGGCTACACCTTC. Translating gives CASSSPSEGYGYTF.

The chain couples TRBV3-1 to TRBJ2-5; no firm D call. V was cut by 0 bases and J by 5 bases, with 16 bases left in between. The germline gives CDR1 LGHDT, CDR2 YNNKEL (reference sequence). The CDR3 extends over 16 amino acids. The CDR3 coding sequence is TGTGCCAGCAGCCAAGAGGCTAGAGGAACGAAGGAGACCCAGTACTTC. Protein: CASSQEARGTKETQYF.

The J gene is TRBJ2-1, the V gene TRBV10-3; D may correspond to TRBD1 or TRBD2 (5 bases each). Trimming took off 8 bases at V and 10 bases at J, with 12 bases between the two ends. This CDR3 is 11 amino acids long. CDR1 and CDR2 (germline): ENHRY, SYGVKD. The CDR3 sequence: CAIDEGTEQFF. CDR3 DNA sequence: TGTGCCATCGACGAGGGGACGGAGCAGTTCTTC.

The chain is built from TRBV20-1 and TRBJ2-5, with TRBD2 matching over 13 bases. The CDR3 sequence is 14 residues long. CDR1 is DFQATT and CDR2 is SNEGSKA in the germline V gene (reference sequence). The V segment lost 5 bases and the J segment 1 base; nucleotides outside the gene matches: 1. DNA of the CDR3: TGCAGTGCTCGGACTAGCGGGGGCCAAGAGACCCAGTACTTC. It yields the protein CSARTSGGQETQYF.

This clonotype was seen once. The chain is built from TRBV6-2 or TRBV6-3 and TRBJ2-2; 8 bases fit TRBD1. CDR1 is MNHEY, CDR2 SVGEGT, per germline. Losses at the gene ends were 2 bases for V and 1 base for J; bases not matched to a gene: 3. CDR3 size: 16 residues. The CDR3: CASSYMGTGNTGELFF. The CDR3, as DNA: TGTGCCAGCAGTTACATGGGGACAGGGAACACCGGGGAGCTGTTTTTT.

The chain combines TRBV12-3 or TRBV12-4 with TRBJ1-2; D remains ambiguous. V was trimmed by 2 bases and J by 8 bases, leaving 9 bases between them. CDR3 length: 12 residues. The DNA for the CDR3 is TGTGCCAGCAGTTTACCTCCGGAGGGCTACACCTTC. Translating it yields CASSLPPEGYTF.

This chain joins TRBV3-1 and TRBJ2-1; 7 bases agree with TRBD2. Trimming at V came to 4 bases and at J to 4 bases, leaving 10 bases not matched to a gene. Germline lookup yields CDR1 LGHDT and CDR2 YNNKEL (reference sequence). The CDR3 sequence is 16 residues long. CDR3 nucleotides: TGTGCCAGCAGCCTCTTACCCGGGACTACATACAATGAGCAGTTCTTC. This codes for CASSLLPGTTYNEQFF.

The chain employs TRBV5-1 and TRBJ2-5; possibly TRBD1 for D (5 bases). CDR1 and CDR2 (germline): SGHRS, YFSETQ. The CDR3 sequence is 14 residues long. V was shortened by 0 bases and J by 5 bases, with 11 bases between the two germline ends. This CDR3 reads CASSLVSQGETQYF. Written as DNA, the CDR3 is TGCGCCAGCAGCTTGGTCAGCCAGGGCGAGACCCAGTACTTC.

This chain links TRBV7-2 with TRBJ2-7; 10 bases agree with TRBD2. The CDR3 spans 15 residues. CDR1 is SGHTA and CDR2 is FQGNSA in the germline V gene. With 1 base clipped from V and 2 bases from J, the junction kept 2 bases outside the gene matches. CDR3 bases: TGTGCCAGCAGCTTAGTAGCGGGGGGAACCTACGAGCAGTACTTC. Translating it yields CASSLVAGGTYEQYF.

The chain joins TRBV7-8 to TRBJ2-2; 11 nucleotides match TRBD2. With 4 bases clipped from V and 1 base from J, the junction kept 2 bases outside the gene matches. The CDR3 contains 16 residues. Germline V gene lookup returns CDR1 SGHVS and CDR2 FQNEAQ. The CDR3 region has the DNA TGTGCCAGCAGCTACGGACTAGCGGGGAACACCGGGGAGCTGTTTTTT. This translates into CASSYGLAGNTGELFF.

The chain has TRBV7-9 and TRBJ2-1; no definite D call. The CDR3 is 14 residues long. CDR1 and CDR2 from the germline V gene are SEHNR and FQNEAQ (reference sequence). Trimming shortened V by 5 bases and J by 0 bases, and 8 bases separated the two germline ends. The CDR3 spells CASSLRSSYNEQFF. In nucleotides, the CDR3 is TGTGCCAGCAGCCTCAGGAGCTCCTACAATGAGCAGTTCTTC.

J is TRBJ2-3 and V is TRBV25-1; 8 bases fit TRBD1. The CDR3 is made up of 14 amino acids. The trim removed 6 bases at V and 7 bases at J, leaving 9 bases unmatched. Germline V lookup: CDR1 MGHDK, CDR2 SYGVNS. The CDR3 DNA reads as TGTGCCAGCAGCAACCCAGGGGGCTTATATACGCAGTATTTT. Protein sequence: CASSNPGGLYTQYF.

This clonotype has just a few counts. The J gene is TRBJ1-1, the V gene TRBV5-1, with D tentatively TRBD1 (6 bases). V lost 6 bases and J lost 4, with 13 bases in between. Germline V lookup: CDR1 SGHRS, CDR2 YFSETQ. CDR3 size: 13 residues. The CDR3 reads CASTQGQGTEAFF. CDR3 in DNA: TGCGCCAGCACACAGGGTCAAGGCACTGAAGCTTTCTTT.

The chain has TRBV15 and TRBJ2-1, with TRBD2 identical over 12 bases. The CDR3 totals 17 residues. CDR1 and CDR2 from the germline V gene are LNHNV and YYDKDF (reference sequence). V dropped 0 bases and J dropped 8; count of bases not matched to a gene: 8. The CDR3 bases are TGTGCCACCAGCAGAGATTTGGCTAGCGGGGGGGCTGATGAGCAGTTCTTC. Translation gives CATSRDLASGGADEQFF.

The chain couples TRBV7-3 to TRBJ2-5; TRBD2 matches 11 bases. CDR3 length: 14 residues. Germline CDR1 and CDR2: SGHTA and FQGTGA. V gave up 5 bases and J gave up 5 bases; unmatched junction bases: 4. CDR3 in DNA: TGTGCCAGCAGCATTAGCGGGGGGGCGGAGACCCAGTACTTC. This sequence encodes CASSISGGAETQYF.

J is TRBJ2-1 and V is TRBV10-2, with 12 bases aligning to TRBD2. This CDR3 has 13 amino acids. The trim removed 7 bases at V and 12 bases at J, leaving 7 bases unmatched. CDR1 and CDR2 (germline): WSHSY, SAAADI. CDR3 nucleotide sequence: TGCGCCAGCAAGGCTAGCGGGGGGGAATGGCAGTTCTTC. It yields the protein CASKASGGEWQFF.

In DNA, the CDR3 is TGTGCCAGCAGCCAAAGGCGAGACACAGATACGCAGTATTTT. This codes for CASSQRRDTDTQYF. This chain connects TRBV3-1 to TRBJ2-3; D is ambiguous. This CDR3 has 14 amino acids. From germline, CDR1 is LGHDT and CDR2 YNNKEL (reference sequence). Trimming removed 2 bases from V and 2 bases from J, with 8 bases in between.

In DNA form, the CDR3 reads TGTGCCAGCAGCCCTACACTTACTAGTTCACCCCTCCACTTT. Protein sequence: CASSPTLTSSPLHF. The chain carries TRBV7-2 and TRBJ1-6; D remains unclear. Germline V gene data show CDR1 as SGHTA and CDR2 as FQGNSA. The V end was cut by 5 bases, the J end by 9 bases, with 14 bases between. This CDR3 region has 14 residues.

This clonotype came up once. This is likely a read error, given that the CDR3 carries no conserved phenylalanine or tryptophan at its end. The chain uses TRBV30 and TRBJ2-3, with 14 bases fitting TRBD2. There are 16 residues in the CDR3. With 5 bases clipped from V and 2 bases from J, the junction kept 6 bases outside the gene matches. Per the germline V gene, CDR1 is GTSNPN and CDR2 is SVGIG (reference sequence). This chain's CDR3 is CAWARTSGGNTDTQYL. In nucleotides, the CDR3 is TGTGCCTGGGCGAGGACTAGCGGGGGGAACACAGATACGCAGTATCTT.

CDR3 protein: CASSLGGSSPREQYF. As DNA, the CDR3 is TGTGCCAGCAGCTTGGGTGGGTCAAGCCCCCGGGAGCAGTACTTC. The chain recombines TRBV5-6 with TRBJ2-7; unclear D gene. Germline V CDR1 and CDR2: SGHDT, YYEEEE. The V end lost 0 bases, the J end lost 7 bases, and 17 bases lay between the germline ends. The CDR3 runs 15 residues.

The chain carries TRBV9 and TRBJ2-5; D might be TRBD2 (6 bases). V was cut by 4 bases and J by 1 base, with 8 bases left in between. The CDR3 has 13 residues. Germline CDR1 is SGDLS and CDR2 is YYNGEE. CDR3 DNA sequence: TGTGCCAGCAGCCCTAGCGTCCAAGAGACCCAGTACTTC. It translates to CASSPSVQETQYF.